This T cell receptor (beta chain) was recorded in a study of OX40 agonist ivuxolimab in advanced cancers. The V gene lost 7 bases and the J gene lost 7 bases, with 14 bases spanning the gap. The CDR3 is 12 residues long. CDR1 and CDR2 (germline): MNHEY, SVGAGI. The protocol was immunoSEQ multiplex PCR, while the TCRdb copy is restricted to in-frame clones and leaves out a portion. The sample has about 69,000 clones; about 89% are singletons. The sample was CD4+ or CD8+ T cells sorted from blood, taken in a trial of the OX40 agonist ivuxolimab. This receptor was taken from an adult with an advanced solid tumor such as melanoma, head and neck, liver or kidney cancer. The chain has TRBV6-5 and TRBJ2-7; D ambiguous. The CDR3 DNA reads as TGTGCCAGCACCGGTTATCTGAGGGAGCAGTACTTC. Protein: CASTGYLREQYF.